These 10 T cell receptor beta chains came from one sample sequenced in a study of blood T cell repertoires in COVID-19. Assay: immunoSEQ multiplex PCR; the TCRdb copy retains only in-frame clones and omits some. The top ten hold 2% to 2.5% of the sample, which has a few hundred thousand clones, more than 75% seen once. Specimen: PBMCs or T cells enriched from blood (not recorded which). These receptors were obtained from a woman aged 60-75 years in a cohort exposed to, infected with or recovered from COVID-19 (not recorded which).

This chain connects TRBV7-9 to TRBJ2-1; TRBD2 might be the D (6 bases). The CDR3 consists of 14 residues. Trimming took off 3 bases at V and 10 bases at J, with 16 bases between the two ends. Germline loops: CDR1 SEHNR, CDR2 FQNEAQ (reference sequence). CDR3 in amino acids: CASSFETGTLEQFF. As DNA, the CDR3 is TGTGCCAGCAGCTTCGAAACCGGGACTCTCGAGCAGTTCTTC.

For this clone: Mismatch with germline at one junction end may stem from a read error. The chain recombines TRBV7-7 with TRBJ2-1; D is uncertain. Looked up from germline, CDR1 is SSHAT and CDR2 is FNYEAQ (reference sequence). The CDR3 is made up of 13 amino acids. The CDR3 DNA reads as TGTGCTAGCAGCTTAAGCACTTCCAATGAGCAGTTCTTC. It translates to CASSLSTSNEQFF.

This chain connects TRBV19 to TRBJ2-5; 7 nucleotides line up with TRBD1. CDR1 and CDR2 from the germline V gene are LNHDA and SQIVND (reference sequence). J was trimmed by 6 bases and V by 10 bases; bases with no gene match: 17. This CDR3 has 15 amino acids. This CDR3 is CATHGLGGESKTQYF. CDR3 in DNA: TGTGCCACCCACGGGTTAGGGGGCGAGTCGAAGACCCAGTACTTC.

In regard to this clone: Other DNA sequences in this sample translate to the same CDR3. The genes are TRBV18 and TRBJ1-1; perhaps TRBD1 as D (5 bases). V was pared by 6 bases and J by 1 base, with 12 bases between. Germline loops: CDR1 KGHSH, CDR2 LQKENI. The CDR3 spans 14 residues. This CDR3 is CASSPVGGNTEAFF. CDR3 in DNA: TGTGCCAGCTCGCCCGTGGGGGGGAACACTGAAGCTTTCTTT.

This clone was seen just once. The rearrangement uses TRBV28 and TRBJ2-2, with 8 bases identical to TRBD1. V lost 6 bases and J lost 7; bases outside the gene matches: 13. In germline, CDR1 is MDHEN, CDR2 SYDVKM. This CDR3 is built from 16 residues. CDR3 region: CASRGGQGIGSGELFF. CDR3 sequence (DNA): TGTGCCAGCAGGGGCGGACAGGGAATCGGGAGCGGGGAGCTGTTTTTT.

In this sample, this clone turned up a few times. The rearrangement uses TRBV28 and TRBJ1-1; tentative D call: TRBD1 (6 bases). Germline lookup yields CDR1 MDHEN and CDR2 SYDVKM. CDR3 size: 13 residues. Trimming removed 7 bases from V and 3 bases from J, with 12 bases in between. CDR3 in amino acids: CASIQGAYTEAFF. The CDR3 DNA reads TGTGCCAGCATACAGGGTGCGTACACTGAAGCTTTCTTT.

As regards this clone: Other DNA sequences in the same sample also yield this CDR3. The rearrangement uses TRBV30 and TRBJ1-4; tentative D call: TRBD1 (6 bases). V was trimmed by 5 bases and J by 8 bases, leaving 15 bases between them. This CDR3 is 13 amino acids long. Germline CDR1 GTSNPN, CDR2 SVGIG (reference sequence). CDR3 residues: CAWRGGQGEKLFF. In nucleotides, the CDR3 is TGTGCCTGGCGGGGGGGCCAGGGGGAAAAACTGTTTTTT.

The V and J genes are TRBV18 and TRBJ2-5, with 12 bases lining up with TRBD1. V gave up 3 bases and J gave up 5 bases; unmatched junction bases: 7. Germline V gene data show CDR1 as KGHSH and CDR2 as LQKENI. The CDR3 is made up of 16 amino acids. CDR3 bases: TGTGCCAGCTCACCCCCGGGACAGGGGGCAGGTGAGACCCAGTACTTC. The encoded protein is CASSPPGQGAGETQYF.

The gene calls are TRBV7-2 and TRBJ1-1; no firm D call. V was pared by 5 bases and J by 4 bases, with 14 bases between. CDR1 is SGHTA, CDR2 FQGNSA, per germline. The CDR3 contains 14 residues. The CDR3 spells CASSPGGRGTEAFF. DNA for the CDR3: TGTGCCAGCAGCCCCGGTGGGCGGGGCACTGAAGCTTTCTTT.

This clone was seen just once. The chain joins TRBV10-3 to TRBJ1-5; no definite D call. This CDR3 has 13 residues. The ends were cut back, 8 bases at V and 3 bases at J, with 11 bases in the middle. Germline V gene lookup returns CDR1 ENHRY and CDR2 SYGVKD. The CDR3 region is CAIGTVDNQPQHF. In DNA, the CDR3 is TGTGCCATCGGTACAGTTGACAATCAGCCCCAGCATTTT.